This TCR beta chain was observed in a study of blood T cell repertoires in COVID-19. This clone was picked up a small number of times. Deletions cut 6 bases from V and 1 base from J, with 6 bases between. The CDR3 contains 12 residues. The germline gives CDR1 MNHEY, CDR2 SVGAGI. Clones were read by immunoSEQ multiplex PCR, and TCRdb kept only the in-frame ones, dropping some. Among tens of thousands of clones listed, about 81% were seen once. The source material was peripheral blood. V gene TRBV6-5 combines with J gene TRBJ1-2, with D unclear. The receptor was derived from a human donor in a cohort sampled during active COVID-19. CDR3 nucleotides: TGTGCCAGCAGCCGAGATAACTATGGCTACACCTTC. This gives the protein CASSRDNYGYTF.